The rows below give T cell receptor beta chains drawn from one sample of a study of patients and donors after allogeneic stem cell transplantation. TCRdb processed the RT-PCR reads anew with MiXCR; each CDR3 protein has one entry. Of approximately 33,000 distinct CDR3 sequences in the sample, approximately 6.3% were seen once. The sequenced material came from blood, either unsorted or a sorted T cell fraction (not recorded which). The source of these receptors is a human donor who was either an allogeneic HSCT recipient or a stem cell or donor lymphocyte infusion donor (not recorded which). It is not recorded whose cells these are; they may come from a transplant donor. CDR3s include the opening cysteine and the closing phenylalanine or tryptophan. D genes are given only for firm matches. Expanded clones are given a class, and other clones once, few, many or no size at all.

cdr3_aa	cdr3_nt	v_call	clone_size	d_call	j_call	cdr3_length
CASSEIRRQAYNEQFF	TGTGCCAGCAGTGAAATTAGGAGACAAGCCTACAATGAGCAGTTCTTC	TRBV6-1	few	.	TRBJ2-1	16
CASRLYRDPAVNEQYF	TGTGCCAGCAGGCTCTACCGGGACCCCGCGGTGAACGAGCAGTACTTC	TRBV28	.	.	TRBJ2-7	16
CASRHRGQVSPLHF	TGTGCCAGCAGGCACAGGGGGCAGGTGTCACCCCTCCACTTT	TRBV28	many	TRBD1	TRBJ1-6	14
CASSPKYEQYF	TGTGCCAGCAGCCCAAAGTACGAGCAGTACTTC	TRBV7-2	.	.	TRBJ2-7	11
CASSLASWQYNEQFF	TGTGCCAGCAGCTTAGCGTCGTGGCAGTACAATGAGCAGTTCTTC	TRBV7-9	.	.	TRBJ2-1	15
CASSGTGGNQPQHF	TGTGCCAGCAGCGGGACAGGGGGCAATCAGCCCCAGCATTTT	TRBV12-3/TRBV12-4	medium-sized	TRBD1	TRBJ1-5	14
CASSPTLGTGELFF	TGTGCCAGCAGCCCTACCCTTGGGACCGGGGAGCTGTTTTTT	TRBV9	many	.	TRBJ2-2	14
CASSYSTGTGGSLDTQYF	TGTGCCAGCAGTTACTCGACCGGGACAGGGGGTAGTTTAGATACGCAGTATTTT	TRBV6-5	.	TRBD1	TRBJ2-3	18
CASSYGRLAGEQYF	TGTGCCAGCAGTTACGGTAGACTAGCGGGCGAGCAGTACTTT	TRBV6-2/TRBV6-3	.	TRBD2	TRBJ2-7	14
CASSFGDRLYEQYF	TGTGCCAGCAGCTTCGGGGACAGACTTTACGAGCAGTACTTC	TRBV12-3/TRBV12-4	few	TRBD1	TRBJ2-7	14
CSVEDGRTIDYTF	TGCAGCGTTGAAGATGGGAGGACGATTGACTACACCTTC	TRBV29-1	many	.	TRBJ1-2	13
CASSYSEPRSSYEQYF	TGTGCCAGCAGTTACTCGGAACCTAGGAGCTCCTACGAGCAGTACTTC	TRBV6-5	many	.	TRBJ2-7	16
CASSLIAGTYNEQFF	TGCGCCAGCAGCTTGATAGCGGGAACCTACAATGAGCAGTTCTTC	TRBV5-1	many	TRBD2	TRBJ2-1	15
CASSQAGEGEQYF	TGTGCCAGCAGCCAAGCGGGAGAAGGCGAGCAGTACTTC	TRBV3-1	.	.	TRBJ2-7	13
CASSLVGVDSGNTIYF	TGTGCCAGCAGCTTAGTTGGGGTGGATTCTGGAAACACCATATATTTT	TRBV7-2	many	.	TRBJ1-3	16
CATRAGNYGYTF	TGTGCCACCCGCGCAGGAAACTATGGCTACACCTTC	TRBV24-1	.	.	TRBJ1-2	12
CATSRGGIKSAEQYF	TGTGCCACCAGCAGAGGGGGGATTAAGAGCGCCGAGCAGTACTTC	TRBV15	many	.	TRBJ2-7	15
CASSLGDRDGNTIYF	TGTGCCAGCAGTTTAGGCGACAGGGATGGAAACACCATATATTTT	TRBV28	many	TRBD1	TRBJ1-3	15
CASSLSGSGRVGDQPQHF	TGTGCCAGCAGCTTATCCGGGTCGGGCAGGGTTGGAGATCAGCCCCAGCATTTT	TRBV7-9	many	.	TRBJ1-5	18
CSASGQGGDFWGYTF	TGCAGTGCTAGTGGTCAGGGGGGCGACTTTTGGGGCTACACCTTC	TRBV20-1	many	TRBD1	TRBJ1-2	15
CASSQFRTETDTQYF	TGCGCCAGCAGCCAATTTCGCACCGAGACAGATACGCAGTATTTT	TRBV4-3	many	.	TRBJ2-3	15
CASSLSGSVNTEAFF	TGTGCCAGCAGTTTAAGCGGTAGTGTGAACACTGAAGCTTTCTTT	TRBV28	many	.	TRBJ1-1	15
CASSPRVLSGSSYEQYF	TGTGCCAGCAGCCCCAGGGTCCTTAGCGGGAGCTCCTACGAGCAGTACTTC	TRBV6-6	once	TRBD2	TRBJ2-7	17
CASSERTLRLGGANVLTF	TGTGCCAGCAGTGAAAGGACCCTTCGGCTTGGTGGGGCCAACGTCCTGACTTTC	TRBV6-1	few	.	TRBJ2-6	18
CASRDRINVGELFF	TGTGCCAGCCGGGACAGAATTAACGTGGGGGAGCTGTTTTTT	TRBV2	few	TRBD1	TRBJ2-2	14
CASSKSLTDTQYF	TGTGCCAGCTCAAAATCGCTGACAGATACGCAGTATTTT	TRBV18	many	.	TRBJ2-3	13
CASSLIRSANTGELFF	TGTGCCAGCAGCTTAATCCGGAGCGCGAACACCGGGGAGCTGTTTTTT	TRBV7-3	many	.	TRBJ2-2	16
CAIKTGDSPEYEQYF	TGTGCCATCAAGACGGGAGACTCCCCTGAATACGAGCAGTACTTC	TRBV10-3	many	.	TRBJ2-7	15